This T cell receptor (beta chain) was found in a study of shared clonotypes between healthy human individuals. Measured with immunoSEQ multiplex PCR; TCRdb has only the in-frame clones, and not every one. The table lists about 1.9 million clones, about 93% of them singletons, with more than 1.5% in the top ten. From germline, CDR1 is ENHRY and CDR2 SYGVKD. Trimming took 2 bases from V and 4 from J, leaving 6 bases between them. CDR3 length: 12 amino acids. CD45RO-negative, CCR7-positively selected cells formed the naive CD8 fraction, excluding terminally differentiated effector memory CD45RA+ cells. The specimen sequenced was naive CD8+ T cells from PBMCs. This chain connects TRBV10-3 to TRBJ2-7; D gene ambiguous. The clonotype originates from a man aged 18 to 30 in good health. Some clones in this sample may be carry-over from other donors' samples. The CDR3 coding sequence is TGTGCCATCAGTGAGGTGGAGTACGAGCAGTACTTC. Translated, it gives CAISEVEYEQYF.